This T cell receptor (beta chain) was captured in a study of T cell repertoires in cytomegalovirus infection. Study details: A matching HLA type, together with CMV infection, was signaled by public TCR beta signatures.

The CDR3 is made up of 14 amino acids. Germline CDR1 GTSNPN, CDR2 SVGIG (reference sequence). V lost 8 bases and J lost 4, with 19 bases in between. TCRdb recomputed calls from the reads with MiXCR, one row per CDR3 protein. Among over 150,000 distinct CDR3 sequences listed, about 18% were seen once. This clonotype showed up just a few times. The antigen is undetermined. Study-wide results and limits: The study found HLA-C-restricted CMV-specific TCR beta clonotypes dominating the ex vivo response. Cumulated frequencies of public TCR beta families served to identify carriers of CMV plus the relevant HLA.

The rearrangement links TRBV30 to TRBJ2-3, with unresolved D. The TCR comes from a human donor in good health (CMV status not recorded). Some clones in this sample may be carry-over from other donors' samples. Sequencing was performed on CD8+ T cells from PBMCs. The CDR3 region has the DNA TGTGCCACGGACCGCTTGGAGCGACCAGATACGCAGTATTTT. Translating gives CATDRLERPDTQYF.